A few counts support the clone carrying this T cell receptor beta chain. Its target is unknown. V shed 3 bases and J 10 bases; nucleotides not matched to a gene: 9. This CDR3 region has 16 residues. Germline V gene data show CDR1 as MGHRA and CDR2 as YSYEKL. The data stem from a study of T cell repertoires in cytomegalovirus infection. Study details: An indication of both CMV infection and matching HLA type came from public TCR beta signatures. Study-level findings and limits: Cumulated frequencies of public TCR beta families served to identify carriers of CMV plus the relevant HLA.

Via MiXCR, TCRdb re-called the reads, giving one row per CDR3 protein. The table has about 920,000 distinct CDR3 sequences, around a third seen once; the top ten hold roughly 13%. Material: cultured CD8+ T cells from PBMCs, obtained from culture after CMV antigen stimulation. V is TRBV4-1 and J is TRBJ1-6; TRBD1 matches at 10 bases. This receptor was obtained from a human donor in good health (CMV status not recorded). Some clones in this sample may be carry-over from other donors' samples. The CDR3 reads CASSHPPGQGSSPLHF. The CDR3 region has the DNA TGCGCCAGCAGCCACCCACCGGGACAGGGGTCGTCACCCCTCCACTTT.